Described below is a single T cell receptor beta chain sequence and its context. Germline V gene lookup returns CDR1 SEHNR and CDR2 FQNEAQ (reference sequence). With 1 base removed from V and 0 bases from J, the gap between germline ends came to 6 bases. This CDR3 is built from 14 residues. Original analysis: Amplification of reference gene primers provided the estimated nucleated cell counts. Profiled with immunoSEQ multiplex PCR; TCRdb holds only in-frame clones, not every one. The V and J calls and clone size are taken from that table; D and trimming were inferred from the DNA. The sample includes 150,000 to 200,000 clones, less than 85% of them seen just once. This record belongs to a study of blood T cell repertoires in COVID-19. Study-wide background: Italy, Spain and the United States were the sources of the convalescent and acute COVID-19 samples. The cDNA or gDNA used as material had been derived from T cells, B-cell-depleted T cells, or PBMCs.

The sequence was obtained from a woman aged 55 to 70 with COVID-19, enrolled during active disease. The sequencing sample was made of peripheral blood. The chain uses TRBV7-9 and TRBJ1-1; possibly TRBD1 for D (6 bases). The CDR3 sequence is CASSLGTVNTEAFF. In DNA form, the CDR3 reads TGTGCCAGCAGCTTAGGGACAGTGAACACTGAAGCTTTCTTT.